Below are 16 T cell receptor beta chains sequenced from a single sample in a study of memory CD4+ T cells and cytomegalovirus serostatus. Sequenced by immunoSEQ multiplex PCR; TCRdb stores in-frame clones only, minus some. The table lists some 59,000 clones, 82% of them singletons. The sort gate was single viable CD3+CD4+CD8-CD45RO+ cells for memory CD4+ T cells. Source material: memory CD4+ T cells from blood. The source of these receptors is an adult in good health and CMV-seronegative.

The CDR3 region is CAWSVGTGRNSPLHF. The DNA for the CDR3 is TGTGCCTGGAGTGTAGGGACAGGGCGGAATTCACCCCTCCACTTT. V usage is TRBV30 and J usage is TRBJ1-6; TRBD1 matches 9 bases. The CDR3 spans 15 residues. V trimming: 0 bases; J trimming: 7 bases; junction bases outside the gene matches: 4. The germline V gene has CDR1 GTSNPN and CDR2 SVGIG (reference sequence).

The chain combines TRBV18 with TRBJ2-1; D unresolved. The CDR3 has 14 residues. Germline V gives CDR1 KGHSH, CDR2 LQKENI. V gave up 3 bases and J gave up 7 bases, with 13 bases separating them. DNA of the CDR3: TGTGCCAGCTCACCGCGGCACAGTACGAATGAGCAGTTCTTC. Protein product: CASSPRHSTNEQFF.

The V and J genes are TRBV28 and TRBJ2-6; the match to TRBD2 covers 8 bases. Looked up from germline, CDR1 is MDHEN and CDR2 is SYDVKM. The ends lost 4 bases at V and 2 bases at J; junction bases unmatched: 4. The length of the CDR3 is 16 residues. The CDR3 sequence: CASSWGGGPGANVLTF. The CDR3 DNA sequence: TGTGCCAGCAGTTGGGGCGGGGGGCCTGGGGCCAACGTCCTGACTTTC.

V and J are TRBV5-1 and TRBJ2-1, with 7 positions matching TRBD1. The V segment lost 0 bases and the J segment 8 bases; nucleotides outside the gene matches: 5. CDR3 size: 14 residues. Germline V gene data show CDR1 as SGHRS and CDR2 as YFSETQ. CDR3 in DNA: TGCGCCAGCAGCTTGGGACAGGGCTTAGATGAGCAGTTCTTC. Translating gives CASSLGQGLDEQFF.

The rearrangement uses TRBV7-6 and TRBJ2-7, with D perhaps matching TRBD1 or TRBD2 (5 bases each). Germline assignment: CDR1 SGHVS and CDR2 FNYEAQ. Trimming left V 5 bases short and J 2 bases short, with 16 bases between. The CDR3 contains 15 residues. CDR3 in amino acids: CASSQGVGDPYEQYF. As DNA, the CDR3 is TGTGCCAGCAGCCAAGGGGTGGGGGACCCCTACGAGCAGTACTTC.

The rearrangement joins TRBV7-3 to TRBJ2-3, with D perhaps TRBD2 (6 bases). V was clipped by 8 bases and J by 5 bases, with 14 bases between them. CDR1 is SGHTA and CDR2 is FQGTGA in the germline V gene. This CDR3 is 13 amino acids long. As DNA, the CDR3 is TGTGCCAGCTCCGGGGGAGCGGGAGATACGCAGTATTTT. Amino acids: CASSGGAGDTQYF.

This clone was observed a handful of times. This chain links TRBV5-1 with TRBJ2-7; 7 positions agree with TRBD2. Germline V lookup: CDR1 SGHRS, CDR2 YFSETQ. The V gene end was trimmed by 3 bases and the J gene end by 7 bases; junction bases not matched to a gene: 16. The length of the CDR3 is 16 residues. CDR3 sequence (DNA): TGCGCCAGCAGCTCGACGGGTAGCGGGCTCCGGAGGGAGCAGTACTTC. Residues: CASSSTGSGLRREQYF.

The V gene is TRBV10-3, the J gene TRBJ1-1; no clear D. Trimming pared 5 bases from V and 1 base from J, leaving 11 bases between. Germline V gene sequence: CDR1 ENHRY, CDR2 SYGVKD. This CDR3 spans 14 amino acids. CDR3 loop: CAISMDGKNTEAFF. CDR3 bases: TGTGCCATCAGTATGGACGGGAAGAACACTGAAGCTTTCTTT.

This clone was counted a few times. J is TRBJ2-4 and V is TRBV11-2; D perhaps matches TRBD2 (5 bases). In germline, CDR1 is SGHAT, CDR2 FQNNGV. Deletions cut 5 bases from V and 7 bases from J, with 18 bases between. CDR3 size: 15 residues. The DNA of the CDR3 is TGTGCCAGCAGCCCACCTTTCGGTGGGAGCAACATTCAGTACTTC. This sequence encodes CASSPPFGGSNIQYF. Supplemented by reference TRBV11-2 and TRBJ2-4, the full variable domain reads EAGVAQSPRYKIIEKRQSVAFWCNPISGHATLYWYQQILGQGPKLLIQFQNNGVVDDSQLPKDRFSAERLKGVDSTLKIQPAKLEDSAVYLCASSPPFGGSNIQYFGAGTRLSVL.

The chain has TRBV12-5 and TRBJ2-5; D not certain. Trimming stripped 6 bases from V and 7 bases from J, with 12 bases between. There are 12 residues in the CDR3. Germline CDR1 is LGHNT and CDR2 is FRNRAP. CDR3 protein: CASGIAEGTQYF. The CDR3 coding sequence is TGTGCTAGTGGGATCGCAGAAGGGACCCAGTACTTC.

The chain links TRBV6-5 to TRBJ1-5, with D unresolved. The germline gives CDR1 MNHEY, CDR2 SVGAGI. V was cut by 4 bases and J by 2 bases, with 15 bases left in between. The CDR3 contains 16 residues. The CDR3 nucleotides read TGTGCCAGCAGTTCCATTGGGTCTGGGGGCAATCAGCCCCAGCATTTT. Translating gives CASSSIGSGGNQPQHF.

The chain is built from TRBV19 and TRBJ2-6; D ambiguous. Germline values: CDR1 LNHDA, CDR2 SQIVND (reference sequence). V lost 5 bases and J 0 bases, leaving 11 bases between the germline ends. The CDR3 is made up of 16 amino acids. The CDR3 here is CASSAHMNSGANVLTF. CDR3 DNA sequence: TGTGCCAGTAGTGCCCACATGAACTCTGGGGCCAACGTCCTGACTTTC.

V and J are TRBV6-5 and TRBJ1-2, with a possible D match to TRBD1 (5 bases). Trimming stripped 6 bases from V and 2 bases from J, with 7 bases between. The CDR3 is 12 residues long. The germline V gene encodes CDR1 MNHEY and CDR2 SVGAGI. In DNA, the CDR3 is TGTGCCAGCAGCCGGGACAACTATGGCTACACCTTC. It yields the protein CASSRDNYGYTF.

This clone was picked up a small number of times. The chain couples TRBV27 to TRBJ2-7, with 7 nucleotides matching TRBD1. Per the germline V gene, CDR1 is MNHEY and CDR2 is SMNVEV (reference sequence). V trimming: 6 bases; J trimming: 4 bases; junction bases outside the gene matches: 3. The length of the CDR3 is 12 residues. CDR3 sequence reads: CASRGDRYEQYF. The CDR3 nucleotides read TGTGCCAGCAGAGGGGACAGATACGAGCAGTACTTC.

The chain combines TRBV7-2 with TRBJ2-7; no definite D call. Trimming shortened V by 1 base and J by 3 bases, and 4 bases separated the two germline ends. Germline V gene data show CDR1 as SGHTA and CDR2 as FQGNSA. There are 12 residues in the CDR3. The CDR3 nucleotides read TGTGCCAGCAGCTTAGTTATCTACGAGCAGTACTTC. It specifies CASSLVIYEQYF.

CDR3 sequence: CASRVVDGPEAFF. DNA for the CDR3: TGTGCCAGCAGGGTGGTGGACGGCCCTGAAGCTTTCTTT. V usage is TRBV6-6 and J usage is TRBJ1-1; unclear D gene. Trimming removed 6 bases from V and 6 bases from J, with 14 bases in between. Germline V gene sequence: CDR1 MNHNY, CDR2 SVGAGI (reference sequence). This CDR3 comprises 13 residues.